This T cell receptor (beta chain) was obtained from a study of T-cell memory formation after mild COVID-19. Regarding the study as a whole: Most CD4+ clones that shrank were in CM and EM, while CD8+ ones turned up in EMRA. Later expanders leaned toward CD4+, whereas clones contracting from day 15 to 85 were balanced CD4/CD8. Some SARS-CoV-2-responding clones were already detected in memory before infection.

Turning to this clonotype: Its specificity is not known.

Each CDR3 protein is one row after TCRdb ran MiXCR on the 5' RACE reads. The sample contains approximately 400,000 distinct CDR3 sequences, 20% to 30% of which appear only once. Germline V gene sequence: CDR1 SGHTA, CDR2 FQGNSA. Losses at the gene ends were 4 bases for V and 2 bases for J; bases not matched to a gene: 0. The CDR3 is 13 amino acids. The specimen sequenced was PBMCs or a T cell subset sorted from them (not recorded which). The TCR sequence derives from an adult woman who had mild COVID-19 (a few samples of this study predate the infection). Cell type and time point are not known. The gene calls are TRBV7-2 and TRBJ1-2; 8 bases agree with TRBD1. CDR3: CASSWTGNYGYTF. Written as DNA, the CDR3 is TGTGCCAGCAGCTGGACAGGGAACTATGGCTACACCTTC.